This passage covers 23 T cell receptor beta chains from one sample sequenced in a study of cytomegalovirus exposure and HLA in healthy donors. Primers for the PCR totalled 60 Vbeta and 13 Jbeta. The protocol was immunoSEQ multiplex PCR, while the TCRdb copy is restricted to in-frame clones and leaves out a portion. There are 200,000 to 250,000 clones in the sample; roughly four fifths occur only once, and about 3% lies in the top ten. Input material: PBMCs. These receptors were collected from a woman between 40 and 55 years old in good health and CMV-seronegative.

This chain connects TRBV4-2 to TRBJ2-5; D unclear. The J call may be faulty, since TRBJ2-7 better matches the DNA end. Germline loops: CDR1 LGHNA, CDR2 YNFKEQ. There are 15 residues in the CDR3. CDR3 sequence reads: CASSQVGSANYEQYF. DNA of the CDR3: TGTGCCAGCAGCCAAGTCGGTTCGGCAAACTACGAGCAGTACTTC.

The J gene is TRBJ1-5, the V gene TRBV2; 8 bases map to TRBD1. CDR3 length: 15 residues. The trim removed 6 bases at V and 5 bases at J, leaving 9 bases unmatched. Germline V gene data show CDR1 as SNHLY and CDR2 as FYNNEI. As DNA, the CDR3 is TGTGCCAGCAGCCGTGACAGGGGACGGGATCAGCCCCAGCATTTT. Residues: CASSRDRGRDQPQHF. Full variable domain (missing parts from reference TRBV2 and TRBJ1-5): EPEVTQTPSHQVTQMGQEVILRCVPISNHLYFYWYRQILGQKVEFLVSFYNNEISEKSEIFDDQFSVERPDGSNFTLKIRSTKLEDSAMYFCASSRDRGRDQPQHFGDGTRLSIL.

This sequence joins TRBV19 and TRBJ1-1; TRBD1 aligns across 7 bases. Per germline, CDR1 LNHDA and CDR2 SQIVND (reference sequence). CDR3 length: 14 amino acids. V lost 3 bases and J lost 7; bases outside the gene matches: 8. CDR3 sequence (DNA): TGTGCCAGTAGTATCACAGGGGAGAGGGGTGAAGCTTTCTTT. This sequence encodes CASSITGERGEAFF. Together with reference TRBV19 and TRBJ1-1, the CDR3 gives the full variable domain: DGGITQSPKYLFRKEGQNVTLSCEQNLNHDAMYWYRQDPGQGLRLIYYSQIVNDFQKGDIAEGYSVSREKKESFPLTVTSAQKNPTAFYLCASSITGERGEAFFGQGTRLTVV.

This clone has a single count. The chain combines TRBV27 with TRBJ2-7, with 10 bases matching TRBD2. The CDR3 loop spans 14 amino acids. The J segment lost 0 bases and the V segment lost 5 bases, leaving 1 base of the junction unmatched. Per the germline V gene, CDR1 is MNHEY and CDR2 is SMNVEV (reference sequence). CDR3 coding DNA: TGTGCCAGCAGTCGGACTAGCGGCTCCTACGAGCAGTACTTC. The encoded protein is CASSRTSGSYEQYF.

The J gene is TRBJ1-1, the V gene TRBV28, with D uncertain. V shed 4 bases and J shed 5 bases, with 14 bases lying between them. The CDR3 is 14 residues long. The V gene's germline CDR1 is MDHEN and CDR2 SYDVKM. CDR3 loop: CASSWSPLGTEAFF. The CDR3 DNA follows: TGTGCCAGCAGTTGGTCCCCACTCGGGACTGAAGCTTTCTTT.

The J gene is TRBJ2-7, the V gene TRBV4-1; TRBD1 matches at 12 bases. The germline V gene encodes CDR1 MGHRA and CDR2 YSYEKL. CDR3 size: 16 residues. V was clipped by 2 bases and J by 6 bases; unmatched bases: 8. CDR3 in DNA: TGCGCCAGCAGCCAATTCCCGGGACAGGGGGCCTTCGAGCAGTACTTC. It is translated as CASSQFPGQGAFEQYF.

This clone was counted between two and nine times. The rearrangement links TRBV28 to TRBJ1-1; D unclear. V was clipped by 1 base and J by 12 bases, with 12 bases between them. Germline CDR1 is MDHEN and CDR2 is SYDVKM. The CDR3 runs 12 residues. The CDR3 protein is CASSLLVSLPFF. The CDR3 coding sequence is TGTGCCAGCAGTTTATTAGTCTCCCTGCCTTTCTTT.

V gene TRBV28 combines with J gene TRBJ1-2; no firm D call. V dropped 5 bases and J dropped 0 bases, with 16 bases sitting between them. The CDR3 is made up of 16 amino acids. Germline V gene data show CDR1 as MDHEN and CDR2 as SYDVKM. CDR3: CASSPRPAPANYGYTF. CDR3 coding DNA: TGTGCCAGCAGTCCGCGGCCCGCGCCAGCTAACTATGGCTACACCTTC.

This rearrangement joins TRBV6-1 to TRBJ1-1; D unresolved. The V gene's germline CDR1 is MNHNS and CDR2 SASEGT. Trimming took 8 bases from V and 4 from J, leaving 20 bases between them. The CDR3 length is 15 residues. In nucleotides, the CDR3 is TGTGCCAGCGAAATGGGAGCAGCGAGCGCCACTGAAGCTTTCTTT. Amino acids: CASEMGAASATEAFF.

The rearrangement links TRBV5-1 to TRBJ1-2, with 11 bases that match TRBD1. The germline CDR1 and CDR2 sequences are SGHRS and YFSETQ. V was pared by 7 bases and J by 7 bases, with 15 bases of the junction left unmatched. The CDR3 consists of 16 residues. The DNA for the CDR3 is TGCGCCAGCCGATTTGGCCTGGGGACAGGGGGATTTGGCTACACCTTC. Its translation: CASRFGLGTGGFGYTF.

The chain joins TRBV7-9 to TRBJ1-5; D is uncertain. CDR1 and CDR2 from the germline V gene are SEHNR and FQNEAQ (reference sequence). The length of the CDR3 is 16 residues. Trimming pared 5 bases from V and 4 bases from J, leaving 18 bases between. CDR3 in DNA: TGTGCCAGCAGCCCCCCCTTTTCGTCGGGGAATCAGCCCCAGCATTTT. This translates into CASSPPFSSGNQPQHF.

Turning to this clone: The same CDR3 arises from other DNA sequences in this sample as well. The V call is TRBV7-9, the J call TRBJ1-3; 8 positions agree with TRBD1. Trimming took 3 bases from V and 4 from J; bases not matched to a gene: 2. Germline CDR1 reads SEHNR; CDR2 reads FQNEAQ (reference sequence). This CDR3 has 14 residues. The CDR3 loop is CASSLTGAGNTIYF. CDR3 nucleotides: TGTGCCAGCAGCTTGACAGGGGCAGGAAACACCATATATTTT.

The V and J genes are TRBV1 and TRBJ2-3; the table's TRBD2 call for D was not verified on the DNA. TRBV1 counts as a pseudogene. The CDR3 has 13 residues. DNA of the CDR3: TGCACCAGCAGCCCTTCCTCCACAGATACGCAGTATTTT. Encoded protein: CTSSPSSTDTQYF.

The V gene is TRBV29-1, the J gene TRBJ1-2, with D possibly matching TRBD1 (6 bases). This CDR3 contains 13 residues. The V gene lost 5 bases and the J gene lost 8 bases, with 18 bases spanning the gap. From germline, CDR1 is SQVTM and CDR2 ANQGSEA. In DNA form, the CDR3 reads TGCAGCGTTCCGGGGGGGCAGGGAGGCGGCTACACCTTC. It codes for CSVPGGQGGGYTF.

The V call is TRBV6-4, the J call TRBJ1-2, with TRBD1 matching 7 bases. The CDR3 is made up of 13 amino acids. CDR1 and CDR2 (germline): MRHNA, SNTAGT. The V gene end was trimmed by 3 bases and the J gene end by 4 bases; junction bases not matched to a gene: 2. CDR3 region: CASSEQGTYGYTF. The CDR3 region has the DNA TGTGCCAGCAGTGAACAGGGGACCTATGGCTACACCTTC.

The chain is built from TRBV2 and TRBJ1-4; perhaps TRBD1 as D (6 bases). The V end lost 8 bases, the J end lost 8 bases, and 15 bases lay between the germline ends. Germline CDR1 and CDR2: SNHLY and FYNNEI. This CDR3 contains 13 residues. CDR3 protein: CASSQGVGEKLFF. The CDR3 DNA reads as TGTGCCAGCTCACAGGGAGTAGGGGAAAAACTGTTTTTT.

This clone was seen a handful of times. J is TRBJ1-1 and V is TRBV2; the match to TRBD1 covers 7 bases. The CDR3 length is 14 residues. Trimming took 6 bases from V and 6 from J; bases not matched to a gene: 10. Germline loops: CDR1 SNHLY, CDR2 FYNNEI. The CDR3 protein is CASRQGQHLAEAFF. The CDR3 region has the DNA TGTGCCAGCAGGCAGGGACAGCATCTCGCTGAAGCTTTCTTT.

J is TRBJ2-7 and V is TRBV19, with 13 bases lining up with TRBD2. V shed 4 bases and J 3 bases; nucleotides not matched to a gene: 6. CDR3 length: 16 amino acids. Per germline, CDR1 LNHDA and CDR2 SQIVND (reference sequence). CDR3 sequence (DNA): TGTGCCAGTAGTAGAACGGGGACTAGCGGGGACTACGAGCAGTACTTC. This encodes CASSRTGTSGDYEQYF.

This chain connects TRBV27 to TRBJ2-1; tentative D call: TRBD1 (5 bases). The V end lost 3 bases, the J end lost 4 bases, and 16 bases lay between the germline ends. This CDR3 has 16 amino acids. Germline lookup yields CDR1 MNHEY and CDR2 SMNVEV (reference sequence). The CDR3 DNA sequence: TGTGCCAGCAGTTTTCGTGGGGCAAAAAGTTACAATGAGCAGTTCTTC. This translates into CASSFRGAKSYNEQFF.

The chain recombines TRBV28 with TRBJ2-5, with 9 bases identical to TRBD1. The CDR3 totals 13 residues. CDR1 MDHEN and CDR2 SYDVKM come from the germline V gene. The junction had 6 bases not matched to a gene; V was cut back by 6 bases and J by 7 bases. In DNA, the CDR3 is TGTGCCAGCAGGGAAGGACAGGGGCCGACCCAGTACTTC. Residues: CASREGQGPTQYF.

The chain carries TRBV28 and TRBJ2-7, with TRBD1 identical over 9 bases. This CDR3 is built from 14 residues. Germline lookup yields CDR1 MDHEN and CDR2 SYDVKM. V dropped 7 bases and J dropped 5; count of bases not matched to a gene: 9. CDR3 sequence reads: CASTSPGQGHEQYF. CDR3 nucleotides: TGTGCCAGCACCTCCCCGGGACAGGGACACGAGCAGTACTTC.

This clone was detected a few times. The genes are TRBV10-1 and TRBJ2-7; 7 bases are shared with TRBD2. The CDR3 has 14 residues. The V gene's germline CDR1 is WNHNN and CDR2 SYGVQD (reference sequence). V lost 10 bases to trimming and J lost 5 bases; unmatched junction nucleotides: 14. This chain's CDR3 is CATPSGRERHEQYF. In DNA, the CDR3 is TGCGCCACCCCTTCAGGGAGGGAGAGGCACGAGCAGTACTTC.

The genes are TRBV11-2 and TRBJ1-2; no clear D. The CDR3 spans 13 residues. In germline, CDR1 is SGHAT, CDR2 FQNNGV. The V end was cut by 5 bases, the J end by 5 bases, with 12 bases between. The CDR3 sequence: CASSPGGPYGYTF. In nucleotides, the CDR3 is TGTGCCAGCAGCCCAGGCGGGCCTTATGGCTACACCTTC.